This T cell receptor beta chain was captured by sequencing in a study of cytomegalovirus exposure and HLA in healthy donors. The PCR made use of 60 Vbeta and 13 Jbeta primers. The data were produced by immunoSEQ multiplex PCR, yet TCRdb's version contains in-frame clones alone and is incomplete. Of about 180,000 clones detected, around 82% appear once; the ten largest clones hold roughly 2.3%. This CDR3 region has 17 residues. CDR1 and CDR2 (germline): GTSNPN, SVGIG (reference sequence). V dropped 0 bases and J dropped 1; count of bases not matched to a gene: 10. The receptor was derived from a man aged 55 to 69 in good health and CMV-seronegative. The V gene is TRBV30, the J gene TRBJ2-7; 9 nucleotides agree with TRBD1. Input material: PBMCs. This CDR3 is CAWSVPGQGARSYEQYF. In nucleotides, the CDR3 is TGTGCCTGGAGTGTTCCGGGACAGGGTGCCCGATCCTACGAGCAGTACTTC. Full variable domain (outside the CDR3, taken from reference TRBV30 and TRBJ2-7): SQTIHQWPATLVQPVGSPLSLECTVEGTSNPNLYWYRQAAGRGLQLLFYSVGIGQISSEVPQNLSASRPQDRQFILSSKKLLLSDSGFYLCAWSVPGQGARSYEQYFGPGTRLTVT.